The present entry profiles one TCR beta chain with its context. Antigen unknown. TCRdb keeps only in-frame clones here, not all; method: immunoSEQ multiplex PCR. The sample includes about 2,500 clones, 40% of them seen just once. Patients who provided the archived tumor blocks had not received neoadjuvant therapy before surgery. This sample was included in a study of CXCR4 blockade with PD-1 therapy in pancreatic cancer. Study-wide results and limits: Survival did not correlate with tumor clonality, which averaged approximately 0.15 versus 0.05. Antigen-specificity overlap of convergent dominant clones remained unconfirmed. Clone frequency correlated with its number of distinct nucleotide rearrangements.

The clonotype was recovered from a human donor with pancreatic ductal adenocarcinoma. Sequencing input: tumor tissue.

The CDR3 here is CSVVPGTSGEQYF. Here the CDR3 DNA reads TGCAGCGTTGTGCCCGGGACATCCGGCGAGCAGTACTTC. The V call is TRBV29-1, the J call TRBJ2-7; a possible D gene is TRBD1 (6 bases). Germline values: CDR1 SQVTM, CDR2 ANQGSEA. V gave up 4 bases and J gave up 6 bases, with 16 bases separating them. This CDR3 has 13 amino acids.